Presented here are 7 T cell receptor beta chains from one specimen sequenced in a study of T cells after yellow fever vaccination. TCRdb ran MiXCR on the 5' RACE reads and lists one entry per CDR3 protein. The sample includes approximately 300,000 distinct CDR3 sequences, roughly 7% seen only once; the top ten take 18%. Material: PBMCs, obtained about 49 days after the first yellow fever vaccination. The source of these receptors is a man between 18 and 35 years old who received the YFV17D yellow fever vaccine.

This clonotype was counted between two and nine times. The CDR3 DNA is TGTGCCAGCAGCGGGGGGATGAGGGATACGCAGTATTTT. It specifies CASSGGMRDTQYF. The V and J genes are TRBV9 and TRBJ2-3, with D possibly being TRBD1 or TRBD2 (5 bases each). The CDR3 contains 13 residues. V was trimmed by 3 bases and J by 6 bases, leaving 11 bases between them. Germline CDR1 reads SGDLS; CDR2 reads YYNGEE.

A few counts support this clonotype. This rearrangement joins TRBV5-1 to TRBJ2-5; D possibly corresponds to TRBD1 (6 bases). The V end was cut by 0 bases, the J end by 2 bases, with 11 bases between. CDR3 length: 15 amino acids. Germline values: CDR1 SGHRS, CDR2 YFSETQ. The CDR3 is CASSLGGTPQETQYF. CDR3 nucleotide sequence: TGCGCCAGCAGCTTGGGTGGGACACCACAAGAGACCCAGTACTTC. The whole variable domain, remainder taken from reference TRBV5-1 and TRBJ2-5, is KAGVTQTPRYLIKTRGQQVTLSCSPISGHRSVSWYQQTPGQGLQFLFEYFSETQRNKGNFPGRFSGRQFSNSRSEMNVSTLELGDSALYLCASSLGGTPQETQYFGPGTRLLVL.

A single count supports this clonotype. Being one base from a much bigger clone, this may be a read error. V and J are TRBV7-2 and TRBJ2-1; TRBD2 agrees at 10 bases. Germline V gene lookup returns CDR1 SGHTA and CDR2 FQGNSA. CDR3 size: 15 residues. DNA for the CDR3: TGTGCCAGCAGCTTCCCCAGCGGGGGGGCCCATGAGAAGTTCTTC. Translation gives CASSFPSGGAHEKFF.

V and J are TRBV12-3 or TRBV12-4 and TRBJ1-1; D is unresolved. V gave up 5 bases and J gave up 5 bases, with 12 bases separating them. The CDR3 contains 13 residues. The CDR3 DNA reads TGTGCCAGCAGTCACCGAGACGGGACTGAAGCTTTCTTT. Protein: CASSHRDGTEAFF.

About this clonotype itself: The junction and the germline gene differ at one end; a read error may be behind it. This chain links TRBV7-2 with TRBJ2-5; D call uncertain. This CDR3 spans 15 amino acids. CDR1 is SGHTA, CDR2 FQGNSA, per germline. CDR3: CANSLGLQKQETQYF. CDR3 sequence (DNA): TGTGCCAACAGCTTAGGTCTCCAAAAACAAGAGACCCAGTACTTC.

This rearrangement joins TRBV3-1 to TRBJ2-7; 9 positions match TRBD2. This CDR3 is built from 14 residues. Germline V gene sequence: CDR1 LGHDT, CDR2 YNNKEL (reference sequence). V dropped 3 bases and J dropped 6; count of bases not matched to a gene: 6. The CDR3 region has the DNA TGTGCCAGCAGCCAGGGGACTAGCAGCGGCGAGCAGTACGTC. Its translation: CASSQGTSSGEQYV.

The V call is TRBV4-1, the J call TRBJ2-1; 13 bases map to TRBD2. Germline assignment: CDR1 MGHRA and CDR2 YSYEKL. Germline trimming cut 5 bases from V and 3 bases from J; bases unmatched to any gene: 22. The CDR3 is 22 amino acids. The CDR3 region is CASSGGSFLGTSGTPSYNEQFF. CDR3 sequence (DNA): TGCGCCAGCAGCGGTGGTTCTTTTCTAGGGACTAGCGGGACTCCGAGCTACAATGAGCAGTTCTTC.